The 29 T cell receptor beta chains below were found in one sample sequenced in a study of cytomegalovirus exposure and HLA in healthy donors. 13 Jbeta primers and 60 Vbeta primers were used for the PCR. Profiling relied on immunoSEQ multiplex PCR, and the TCRdb table lists in-frame clones only, not all of them. The data show 100,000 to 150,000 clones, approximately 69% seen once. The sequenced sample was PBMCs. All receptors come from a woman between 45 and 60 years old in good health and CMV-seropositive.

This sequence joins TRBV18 and TRBJ1-5; D not resolved. Germline lookup yields CDR1 KGHSH and CDR2 LQKENI. The CDR3 extends over 17 amino acids. Between the trimmed V and J ends, which lost 6 bases and 2 bases, there was a span of 20 bases. CDR3 in amino acids: CASSPFSTPEGNQPQHF. For the CDR3, the DNA is TGTGCCAGCTCGCCTTTCAGTACCCCGGAGGGCAATCAGCCCCAGCATTTT. Based on the CDR3 plus reference TRBV18 and TRBJ1-5, the full variable domain is NAGVMQNPRHLVRRRGQEARLRCSPMKGHSHVYWYRQLPEEGLKFMVYLQKENIIDESGMPKERFSAEFPKEGPSILRIQQVVRGDSAAYFCASSPFSTPEGNQPQHFGDGTRLSIL.

This sequence joins TRBV27 and TRBJ2-7; 7 bases line up with TRBD2. The V gene's germline CDR1 is MNHEY and CDR2 SMNVEV (reference sequence). The ends lost 6 bases at V and 2 bases at J; junction bases unmatched: 10. There are 15 residues in the CDR3. The CDR3 spells CASRMAGRGTYEQYF. The CDR3 DNA is TGTGCCAGCAGAATGGCAGGGAGGGGAACCTACGAGCAGTACTTC.

V usage is TRBV30 and J usage is TRBJ2-1; 7 bases align to TRBD1. This CDR3 has 16 residues. Trimming cost V 2 bases and J 1 base; bases outside gene matches: 8. Germline lookup yields CDR1 GTSNPN and CDR2 SVGIG (reference sequence). CDR3 protein: CAWSFRAGGSYNEQFF. The CDR3 coding sequence is TGTGCCTGGAGTTTTAGGGCAGGGGGATCCTACAATGAGCAGTTCTTC.

CDR3 DNA sequence: TGTGCCAGTAGTGGACAGGGAGGTCTGGGCAATCAGCCCCAGCATTTT. Protein: CASSGQGGLGNQPQHF. The chain carries TRBV19 and TRBJ1-5, with 8 bases identical to TRBD1. The CDR3 is made up of 16 amino acids. Germline assignment: CDR1 LNHDA and CDR2 SQIVND (reference sequence). The ends lost 5 bases at V and 2 bases at J; junction bases unmatched: 8.

The chain has TRBV13 and TRBJ2-2, with 11 bases aligning to TRBD2. Germline CDR1 reads PRHDT; CDR2 reads FYEKMQ (reference sequence). The CDR3 spans 17 residues. The J segment lost 3 bases and the V segment lost 5 bases, leaving 8 bases of the junction unmatched. CDR3 DNA sequence: TGTGCCAGCAGCGCCCTAGCGGGAGGCCGAGACACCGGGGAGCTGTTTTTT. Its translation is CASSALAGGRDTGELFF.

This rearrangement joins TRBV30 to TRBJ1-2; D not certain. The CDR3 runs to 15 residues. From germline, CDR1 is GTSNPN and CDR2 SVGIG (reference sequence). V dropped 0 bases and J dropped 4 bases, with 15 bases sitting between them. The CDR3 DNA reads TGTGCCTGGAGTGTAGGAGAGGGCCGCGCCTATGGCTACACCTTC. As protein: CAWSVGEGRAYGYTF.

V and J are TRBV5-5 and TRBJ1-4; no firm D call. There are 14 residues in the CDR3. Trimming removed 2 bases from V and 2 bases from J, with 7 bases in between. The V gene's germline CDR1 is SGHKS and CDR2 YYEKEE (reference sequence). CDR3 bases: TGTGCCAGCAGCTTCGCGGTCACTAATGAAAAACTGTTTTTT. Protein sequence: CASSFAVTNEKLFF. The complete variable domain, with remaining parts taken from reference TRBV5-5 and TRBJ1-4, reads DAGVTQSPTHLIKTRGQQVTLRCSPISGHKSVSWYQQVLGQGPQFIFQYYEKEERGRGNFPDRFSARQFPNYSSELNVNALLLGDSALYLCASSFAVTNEKLFFGSGTQLSVL.

The rearrangement links TRBV25-1 to TRBJ2-7, with TRBD1 identical over 9 bases. After removal of 5 bases from V and 9 bases from J, the junction contained 14 bases not matched to a gene. This CDR3 contains 15 residues. From germline, CDR1 is MGHDK and CDR2 SYGVNS. Here the CDR3 DNA reads TGTGCCAGCAGTAGAAGGGGACAGGGTAATTGGGGGCAGTACTTC. Its protein is CASSRRGQGNWGQYF.

The chain couples TRBV4-1 to TRBJ2-1; tentative D call: TRBD1 (6 bases). Germline V CDR1 and CDR2: MGHRA, YSYEKL. The CDR3 consists of 16 residues. V lost 0 bases and J 0 bases, leaving 9 bases between the germline ends. The CDR3 DNA reads TGCGCCAGCAGCCAAGAAATACAGGGCTCCTACAATGAGCAGTTCTTC. This sequence encodes CASSQEIQGSYNEQFF.

The chain recombines TRBV27 with TRBJ2-7; 7 positions agree with TRBD1. The V gene's germline CDR1 is MNHEY and CDR2 SMNVEV (reference sequence). The CDR3 runs 14 residues. V lost 3 bases and J lost 3; bases outside the gene matches: 5. CDR3 bases: TGTGCCAGCAGTTTCAGAGGGGGCGGCTACGAGCAGTACTTC. The encoded protein is CASSFRGGGYEQYF.

This chain joins TRBV5-4 and TRBJ2-5; no clear D. V lost 4 bases, J lost 3 bases, and 10 bases lay in between. The CDR3 sequence is 13 residues long. The V gene's germline CDR1 is SGHNT and CDR2 YYREEE (reference sequence). The CDR3 here is CASSGGPEETQYF. The CDR3 DNA is TGTGCCAGCAGCGGTGGGCCAGAAGAGACCCAGTACTTC.

The V and J genes are TRBV30 and TRBJ1-5, with no clear D. This CDR3 comprises 13 residues. V shed 2 bases and J shed 3 bases, with 8 bases lying between them. Germline CDR1 is GTSNPN and CDR2 is SVGIG (reference sequence). The CDR3 DNA is TGTGCCTGGAGTACGCAGGCCAATCAGCCCCAGCATTTT. Encoded protein: CAWSTQANQPQHF.

V and J are TRBV5-4 and TRBJ2-5; TRBD1 might be the D (6 bases). Trimming stripped 5 bases from V and 3 bases from J, with 11 bases between. The CDR3 sequence is 13 residues long. Germline-derived CDR1 and CDR2 are SGHNT and YYREEE (reference sequence). CDR3 DNA sequence: TGTGCCAGCAGATCCGGGACAAAAGAGACCCAGTACTTC. It codes for CASRSGTKETQYF.

The V gene is TRBV14, the J gene TRBJ1-4, with D perhaps TRBD1 (5 bases). Germline-derived CDR1 and CDR2 are SGHDN and FVKESK. Trimming shortened V by 4 bases and J by 8 bases, and 20 bases separated the two germline ends. The CDR3 contains 16 residues. The DNA of the CDR3 is TGTGCCAGCAGCCTCCTTTCGACAGCTACTGGAGAAAAACTGTTTTTT. It yields the protein CASSLLSTATGEKLFF.

The J gene is TRBJ2-1, the V gene TRBV6-1, with 10 nucleotides matching TRBD2. CDR1 is MNHNS, CDR2 SASEGT, per germline. This CDR3 comprises 17 residues. Germline trimming cut 2 bases from V and 5 bases from J; bases unmatched to any gene: 9. CDR3 sequence reads: CASSETVAGGSNNEQFF. The CDR3 nucleotides read TGTGCCAGCAGTGAAACTGTAGCGGGAGGATCCAACAATGAGCAGTTCTTC.

This chain connects TRBV18 to TRBJ1-2; 8 nucleotides line up with TRBD1. Germline trimming cut 8 bases from V and 3 bases from J; bases unmatched to any gene: 2. CDR1 is KGHSH and CDR2 is LQKENI in the germline V gene. The CDR3 length is 12 residues. CDR3 amino acids: CASQGQDYGYTF. The CDR3 DNA is TGTGCCAGCCAGGGACAGGACTATGGCTACACCTTC.

The V gene is TRBV5-1, the J gene TRBJ1-3; 8 nucleotides agree with TRBD1. This CDR3 comprises 15 residues. V trimming: 4 bases; J trimming: 6 bases; junction bases outside the gene matches: 9. Per the germline V gene, CDR1 is SGHRS and CDR2 is YFSETQ. CDR3 sequence: CASSLSTTGENTIYF. The CDR3 DNA follows: TGCGCCAGCAGCCTGTCGACGACAGGGGAAAACACCATATATTTT.

This chain uses TRBV7-2 with TRBJ1-3; 8 bases agree with TRBD1. V shed 2 bases, J shed 2 bases, and the junction held 2 bases outside the gene matches. CDR1 and CDR2 from the germline V gene are SGHTA and FQGNSA. This CDR3 is built from 15 residues. CDR3 sequence reads: CASSLLGQAGNTIYF. In DNA, the CDR3 is TGTGCCAGCAGCTTATTGGGACAGGCTGGAAACACCATATATTTT.

V is TRBV7-2 and J is TRBJ2-1; no reliable D call. The germline gives CDR1 SGHTA, CDR2 FQGNSA. With 0 bases removed from V and 9 bases from J, the gap between germline ends came to 9 bases. CDR3 length: 13 amino acids. The CDR3 DNA reads as TGTGCCAGCAGCTTAGCCCATTCGGGTGAGCAGTTCTTC. It translates to CASSLAHSGEQFF.

The chain joins TRBV4-1 to TRBJ1-2; D is possibly TRBD1 (6 bases). CDR1 is MGHRA, CDR2 YSYEKL, per germline. With 3 bases removed from V and 9 bases from J, the gap between germline ends came to 20 bases. This CDR3 has 15 residues. The CDR3 DNA reads as TGCGCCAGCAGCCATGATTCCGGACAGAGGAACAGCTACACCTTC. It is translated as CASSHDSGQRNSYTF.

With regard to this clone: Likely a read error: the CDR3 ends without its conserved phenylalanine or tryptophan. This chain uses TRBV6-5 with TRBJ1-6; 7 positions match TRBD1. The length of the CDR3 is 13 residues. V shed 4 bases, J shed 6 bases, and the junction held 0 bases outside the gene matches. Germline CDR1 is MNHEY and CDR2 is SVGAGI. The CDR3: CASSWDSNSPLHL. DNA for the CDR3: TGTGCCAGCAGTTGGGACAGTAATTCACCCCTCCACCTT.

The chain uses TRBV7-2 and TRBJ2-7; TRBD2 aligns across 10 bases. CDR1 is SGHTA, CDR2 FQGNSA, per germline. Trimming removed 6 bases from V and 4 bases from J; junction bases left unmatched: 9. This CDR3 region has 15 residues. The CDR3, as DNA: TGTGCCAGCAGTCTTGCTAGCGGGAGTAGTTACGAGCAGTACTTC. Protein product: CASSLASGSSYEQYF.

V is TRBV30 and J is TRBJ1-4; no reliable D call. The V end was cut by 5 bases, the J end by 4 bases, with 11 bases between. Germline V lookup: CDR1 GTSNPN, CDR2 SVGIG (reference sequence). This CDR3 comprises 13 residues. In nucleotides, the CDR3 is TGTGCCTGGGAGCGAACGAATAATGAAAAACTGTTTTTT. Residues: CAWERTNNEKLFF.

CDR3 residues: CASSQDLIVQGASYNEQFF. The CDR3 bases are TGTGCCAGCAGCCAAGATCTTATTGTACAGGGGGCCTCCTACAATGAGCAGTTCTTC. The chain couples TRBV4-2 to TRBJ2-1; TRBD1 matches 9 bases. This CDR3 region has 19 residues. The germline CDR1 and CDR2 sequences are LGHNA and YNFKEQ. The trim removed 0 bases at V and 0 bases at J, leaving 9 bases unmatched.

The chain couples TRBV7-6 to TRBJ1-4, with 8 positions matching TRBD1. Germline CDR1 reads SGHVS; CDR2 reads FNYEAQ. Trimming removed 1 base from V and 8 bases from J; junction bases left unmatched: 9. CDR3 length equals 16 residues. CDR3 DNA: TGTGCCAGCAGCTTAGATAACCAGGGGGCTGGGGAAAAACTGTTTTTT. Translated, it gives CASSLDNQGAGEKLFF.

V usage is TRBV7-2 and J usage is TRBJ1-1, with no clear D. The CDR3 has 15 amino acids. V was cut by 0 bases and J by 0 bases, with 8 bases left in between. CDR1 is SGHTA, CDR2 FQGNSA, per germline. CDR3 in amino acids: CASSLALAVNTEAFF. Written as DNA, the CDR3 is TGTGCCAGCAGCTTAGCCTTGGCAGTGAACACTGAAGCTTTCTTT.

V is TRBV6-6 and J is TRBJ2-1; D is uncertain. The V and J ends lost 6 bases and 0 bases respectively, with 9 bases between them. The CDR3 extends over 14 amino acids. Per germline, CDR1 MNHNY and CDR2 SVGAGI (reference sequence). The CDR3 DNA follows: TGTGCCAGCAGAGCCGAGAGCTCCTACAATGAGCAGTTCTTC. It codes for CASRAESSYNEQFF.

The chain has TRBV6-5 and TRBJ2-7; 12 positions match TRBD2. CDR3 size: 15 residues. The ends lost 5 bases at V and 6 bases at J; junction bases unmatched: 8. Germline V lookup: CDR1 MNHEY, CDR2 SVGAGI. For the CDR3, the DNA is TGTGCCAGCAGTACTACTAGCGGGAGGAGTGGCGAGCAGTACTTC. It specifies CASSTTSGRSGEQYF.

The V and J genes are TRBV6-4 and TRBJ2-3, with 11 positions matching TRBD1. The V gene's germline CDR1 is MRHNA and CDR2 SNTAGT. With V trimmed by 6 bases and J by 4 bases, 15 bases remained unmatched. The CDR3 runs to 18 residues. CDR3 residues: CASSEVPGQGDSSDTQYF. The DNA for the CDR3 is TGTGCCAGCAGCGAAGTACCGGGACAGGGGGACAGCTCAGATACGCAGTATTTT.